This is a list of T cell receptor beta chains from one sample in a study of T cell responses to AZD1222 COVID-19 vaccine. Sequencing used immunoSEQ multiplex PCR; TCRdb keeps in-frame clones, though not all of them. This table has about 150,000 clones, 88% appearing once. Source: peripheral blood, taken after recovery from COVID-19. These receptor sequences come from an adult who had recovered from COVID-19. Each CDR3 is given with its conserved first and last residue. The order of the fields is J gene, clone size, V gene, D gene, CDR3 DNA, CDR3 protein. The D gene is left open where the match is weak. The size of a clone is reported for some rows only, either as once, few or many, or as a class for expanded clones.

>TRBJ1-2|.|TRBV28|TRBD1
TGTGCCAGCAGTTTATCCCTCCGACAGGGGAACTATGGCTACACCTTC
CASSLSLRQGNYGYTF
>TRBJ2-7|.|TRBV11-2|.
TGTGCCAGCAGCCCTAGCCCTTTGACAGTCCCCGACTACTACGAGCAGTACTTC
CASSPSPLTVPDYYEQYF
>TRBJ2-5|.|TRBV5-6|.
TGTGCCAGCAGCTTGGCCGACTCATTGACCCAGTACTTC
CASSLADSLTQYF
>TRBJ1-5|.|TRBV5-1|.
TGCGCCAGCGGCTTGGAGGGGTATAGCAATCAGCCCCAGCATTTT
CASGLEGYSNQPQHF
>TRBJ1-6|.|TRBV9|.
TGTGCCAGCAGCCTCCGGTTGGAGCGCTCACCCCTCCACTTT
CASSLRLERSPLHF
>TRBJ1-6|once|TRBV7-3|.
TGTGCCAGCAGCTTAACAGGGTGGAGTTCACCCCTCCACTTT
CASSLTGWSSPLHF
>TRBJ2-3|.|TRBV9|.
TGTGCCAGCAGCAATTCACCCGCACATACGCAGTATTTT
CASSNSPAHTQYF
>TRBJ2-7|.|TRBV28|TRBD1
TGTGCCAGCAGTTGGGACAGGGGAGCTTACGAGCAGTACTTC
CASSWDRGAYEQYF
>TRBJ2-7|.|TRBV9|.
TGTGCCAGCAGCGTAGCGGGGCCCGGCTACGAGCAGTACTTC
CASSVAGPGYEQYF
>TRBJ1-2|.|TRBV19|TRBD1
TGTGCCAGTCGTGCACAGGGGGCTACTTGGGGTGGCTACACCTTC
CASRAQGATWGGYTF
>TRBJ1-5|.|TRBV6-2/TRBV6-3|.
TGTGCCAGCAGTTACCAACCCCGGGACAGCAATCAGCCCCAGCATTTT
CASSYQPRDSNQPQHF
>TRBJ1-1|.|TRBV28|.
TGTGCCAGCGTCAGGGCGGGACTCATGAACACTGAAGCTTTCTTT
CASVRAGLMNTEAFF
>TRBJ2-7|.|TRBV27|.
TGTGCCAGCAGCCGGCAGGGGCCGGCCGAGCAGTACTTC
CASSRQGPAEQYF
>TRBJ2-3|.|TRBV19|.
TGTGCCAGTAGTATAGGGGGCGGAGATACGCAGTATTTT
CASSIGGGDTQYF
>TRBJ1-1|once|TRBV4-3|.
TGCGCCAGCAGCCAAAACCCGGGGAAGAACACTGAAGCTTTCTTT
CASSQNPGKNTEAFF
>TRBJ2-1|.|TRBV11-1|.
TGTGCCAGCAGCACCGACAGGAACAATGAGCAGTTCTTC
CASSTDRNNEQFF
>TRBJ1-2|once|TRBV7-8|.
TGTGCCAGCAGCTTTACAGGGAAGGCTAACTATGGCTACACCTTC
CASSFTGKANYGYTF
>TRBJ1-2|.|TRBV10-3|.
TGTGCCATCAGTGAGCGGGACCTCTATGGCTACACCTTC
CAISERDLYGYTF
>TRBJ2-7|.|TRBV12-3/TRBV12-4|TRBD1
TGTGCCAGCAGTTTAGACAGGGGGCTCGAGCAGTACTTC
CASSLDRGLEQYF
>TRBJ1-2|.|TRBV4-3|TRBD1
TGCGCCAGCAGCCAAGGAACAGACAGGGACTATGGCTACACCTTC
CASSQGTDRDYGYTF
>TRBJ1-5|.|TRBV19|TRBD1
TGTGCCAGTAGTATCCCTACAGGGGAGAATCAGCCCCAGCATTTT
CASSIPTGENQPQHF
>TRBJ1-1|.|TRBV7-9|.
TGTGCCAGCAGCCAAGGGCCGAGTGAAGCTTTCTTT
CASSQGPSEAFF
>TRBJ1-4|.|TRBV3-1/TRBV3-2|.
TGTGCCAGCAGCCAAGATGAAGGCGGTCCAGATGAAAAACTGTTTTTT
CASSQDEGGPDEKLFF
>TRBJ2-7|.|TRBV7-2|TRBD1
TGTGCCAGCAGTTTCGACAGGGCCTCCTACGAGCAGTACTTC
CASSFDRASYEQYF
>TRBJ1-1|few|TRBV7-2|.
TGTGCCAGCAGCTTAGGGCCCCAGAGGGGCCGTCTGAACACTGAAGCTTTCTTT
CASSLGPQRGRLNTEAFF
>TRBJ1-1|.|TRBV19|TRBD1
TGTGCCAGTACCTGGACAGGAGTCATGAACACTGAAGCTTTCTTT
CASTWTGVMNTEAFF
>TRBJ2-7|.|TRBV18|TRBD1
TGTGCCAGCTCTCCCGGGACAGGGGGCACCTACGAGCAGTACTTC
CASSPGTGGTYEQYF
>TRBJ2-5|.|TRBV5-4|TRBD2
TGTGCCAGCAGCTTGGCCGCGGCGGGAGCTGAGACCCAGTACTTC
CASSLAAAGAETQYF
>TRBJ1-1|.|TRBV4-3|.
TGCGCCAGCAGCCTGTTCTGGGGACACCTGAACACTGAAGCTTTCTTT
CASSLFWGHLNTEAFF
>TRBJ2-7|.|TRBV6-5|.
TGTGCCAGCAGTTACTCCTGGGACGAATTGACCTACGAGCAGTACTTC
CASSYSWDELTYEQYF
>TRBJ1-6|.|TRBV27|.
TGTGCCAGCAAACCGACAAGGGGTCGTGGTAATTCACCCCTCCACTTT
CASKPTRGRGNSPLHF
>TRBJ2-1|.|TRBV18|TRBD1
TGTGCCAGCTCACGGGACAGCTACAATGAGCAGTTCTTC
CASSRDSYNEQFF
>TRBJ1-2|once|TRBV14|.
TGTGCCAGCAGCCTAGGCCCTAACCCATATGGCTACACCTTC
CASSLGPNPYGYTF
>TRBJ2-2|.|TRBV7-6|TRBD1
TGTGCCAGCAGCCAGGGGACAGATTTAAGCGGGGAGCTGTTTTTT
CASSQGTDLSGELFF